The clone carrying this T cell receptor (beta chain) was detected many times. RNA transcripts served as the template for amplifying TCR beta CDR3 regions. The HTBI primer set drove a first-round RT-PCR of the TCR CDR3. TCRdb called the multiplex PCR reads again in MiXCR, with one record for every CDR3 protein. The table lists 300,000 to 350,000 distinct CDR3 sequences, roughly 15% of them singletons, with 33% in the top ten. An approximately 10 ml volume of fresh peripheral blood provided the PBMCs. The data are from a study of T cells in Graves' hyperthyroidism and ophthalmopathy. CDR3 size: 16 residues. Trimming left V 3 bases short and J 2 bases short, with 17 bases between.

The chain links TRBV12-3 or TRBV12-4 to TRBJ2-7, with D possibly matching TRBD2 (5 bases). The specimen was blood. This receptor was taken from a man aged 25-45 years with Graves' hyperthyroidism. The CDR3: CASSLAVGSLAYEQYF. The CDR3 DNA reads as TGTGCCAGCAGTTTGGCGGTAGGGAGCTTAGCCTACGAGCAGTACTTC.